Given below is one T cell receptor (beta chain) in context. CDR1 and CDR2 from the germline V gene are MNHEY and SMNVEV (reference sequence). V was cut by 8 bases and J by 10 bases, with 12 bases left in between. The CDR3 is made up of 11 amino acids. The data derive from a study of T cell responses to AZD1222 COVID-19 vaccine. Here immunoSEQ multiplex PCR was the method, and the copy in TCRdb shows in-frame clones only, minus some. The sample contains approximately 89,000 clones, about 91% of which appear only once. V is TRBV27 and J is TRBJ2-1; D unclear. The specimen comprised peripheral blood, sampled on day 0 of AZD1222 vaccination. The sequence was obtained from an adult in good health. The CDR3 region is CASSPPLEQFF. CDR3 DNA: TGTGCCAGCTCTCCCCCATTAGAGCAGTTCTTC.